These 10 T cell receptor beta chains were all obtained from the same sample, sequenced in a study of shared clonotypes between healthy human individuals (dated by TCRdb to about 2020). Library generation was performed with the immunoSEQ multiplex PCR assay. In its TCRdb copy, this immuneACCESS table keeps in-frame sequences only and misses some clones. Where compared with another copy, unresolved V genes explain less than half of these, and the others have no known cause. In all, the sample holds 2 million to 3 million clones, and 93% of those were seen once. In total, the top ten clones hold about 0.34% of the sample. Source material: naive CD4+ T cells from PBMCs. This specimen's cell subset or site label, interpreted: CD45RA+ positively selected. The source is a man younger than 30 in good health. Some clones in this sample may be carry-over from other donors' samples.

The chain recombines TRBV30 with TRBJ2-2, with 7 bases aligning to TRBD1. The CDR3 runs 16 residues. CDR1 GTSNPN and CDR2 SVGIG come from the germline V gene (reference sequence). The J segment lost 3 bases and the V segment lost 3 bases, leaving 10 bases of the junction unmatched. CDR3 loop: CAWRRSGTVYTGELFF. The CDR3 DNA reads TGTGCCTGGAGACGTTCCGGGACAGTTTACACCGGGGAGCTGTTTTTT.

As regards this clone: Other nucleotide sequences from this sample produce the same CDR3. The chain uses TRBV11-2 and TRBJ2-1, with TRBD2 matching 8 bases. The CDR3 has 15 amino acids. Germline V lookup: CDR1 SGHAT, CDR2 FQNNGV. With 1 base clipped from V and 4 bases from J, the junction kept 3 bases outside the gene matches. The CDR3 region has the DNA TGTGCCAGCAGCTTAGTTCTAGCGGGTTACAATGAGCAGTTCTTC. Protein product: CASSLVLAGYNEQFF. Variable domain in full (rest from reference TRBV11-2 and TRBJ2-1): EAGVAQSPRYKIIEKRQSVAFWCNPISGHATLYWYQQILGQGPKLLIQFQNNGVVDDSQLPKDRFSAERLKGVDSTLKIQPAKLEDSAVYLCASSLVLAGYNEQFFGPGTRLTVL.

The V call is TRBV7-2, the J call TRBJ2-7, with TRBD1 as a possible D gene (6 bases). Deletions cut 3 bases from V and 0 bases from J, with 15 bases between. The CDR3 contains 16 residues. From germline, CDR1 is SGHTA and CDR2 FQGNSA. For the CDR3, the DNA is TGTGCCAGCAGCTTCTCCCGGGACACCAGCTCCTACGAGCAGTACTTC. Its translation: CASSFSRDTSSYEQYF.

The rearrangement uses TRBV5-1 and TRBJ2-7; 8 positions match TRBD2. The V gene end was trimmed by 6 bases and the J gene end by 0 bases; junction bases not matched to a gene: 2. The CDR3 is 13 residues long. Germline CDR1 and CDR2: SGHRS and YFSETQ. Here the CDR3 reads CASTSGSSYEQYF. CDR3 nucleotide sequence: TGCGCCAGCACCAGCGGGAGCTCCTACGAGCAGTACTTC.

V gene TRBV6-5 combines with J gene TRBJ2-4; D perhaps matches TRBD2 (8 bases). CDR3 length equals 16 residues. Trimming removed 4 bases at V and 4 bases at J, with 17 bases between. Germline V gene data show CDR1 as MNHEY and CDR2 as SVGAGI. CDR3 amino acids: CASSFGRGRAKNIQYF. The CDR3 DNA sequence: TGTGCCAGCAGTTTCGGGAGGGGGCGAGCGAAAAACATTCAGTACTTC.

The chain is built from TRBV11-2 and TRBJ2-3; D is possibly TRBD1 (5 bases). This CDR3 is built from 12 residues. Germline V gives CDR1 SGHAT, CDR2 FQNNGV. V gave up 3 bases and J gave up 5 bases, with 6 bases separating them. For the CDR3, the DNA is TGTGCCAGCAGCTTCAGGGTAGATACGCAGTATTTT. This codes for CASSFRVDTQYF.

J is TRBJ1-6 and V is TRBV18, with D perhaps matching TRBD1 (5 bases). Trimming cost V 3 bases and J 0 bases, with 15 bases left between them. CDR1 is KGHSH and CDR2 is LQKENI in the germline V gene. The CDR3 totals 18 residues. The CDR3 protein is CASSPDRDPSSYNSPLHF. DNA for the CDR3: TGTGCCAGCTCACCGGATCGGGACCCGAGCTCCTATAATTCACCCCTCCACTTT.

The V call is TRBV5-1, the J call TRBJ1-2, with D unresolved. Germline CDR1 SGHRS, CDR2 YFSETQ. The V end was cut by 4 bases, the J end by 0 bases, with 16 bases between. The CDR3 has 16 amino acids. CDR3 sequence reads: CASSPVPGQANYGYTF. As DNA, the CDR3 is TGCGCCAGCAGCCCGGTCCCCGGGCAGGCTAACTATGGCTACACCTTC.

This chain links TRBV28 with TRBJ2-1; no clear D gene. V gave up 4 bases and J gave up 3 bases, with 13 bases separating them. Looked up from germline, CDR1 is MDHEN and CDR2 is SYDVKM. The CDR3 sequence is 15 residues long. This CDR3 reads CASSSWAVYYNEQFF. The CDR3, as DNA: TGTGCCAGCAGTTCTTGGGCAGTCTACTACAATGAGCAGTTCTTC. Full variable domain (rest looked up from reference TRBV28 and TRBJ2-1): DVKVTQSSRYLVKRTGEKVFLECVQDMDHENMFWYRQDPGLGLRLIYFSYDVKMKEKGDIPEGYSVSREKKERFSLILESASTNQTSMYLCASSSWAVYYNEQFFGPGTRLTVL.

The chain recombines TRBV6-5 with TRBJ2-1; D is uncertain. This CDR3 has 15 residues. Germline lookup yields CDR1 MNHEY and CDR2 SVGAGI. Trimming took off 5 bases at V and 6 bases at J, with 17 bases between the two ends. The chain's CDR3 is CASSPRDSRTNEQFF. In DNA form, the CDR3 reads TGTGCCAGCAGTCCCCGTGACTCCCGGACCAATGAGCAGTTCTTC.